This TCR beta chain is drawn from a study of vaccination effects on CD4 cells after COVID-19. Turning to the study itself: The cohort was immunized with two doses of either the BNT162b2 or mRNA-1273 vaccine. Study conclusions and caveats: Convalescent patients numbered few in the study; early post-infection timepoints were missing entirely. After vaccination, at late timepoints, clones induced by infection and by vaccine contracted markedly.

V dropped 1 base and J dropped 11; count of bases not matched to a gene: 5. Germline V CDR1 and CDR2: SGHKS, YYEKEE (reference sequence). The CDR3 has 15 residues. In the ViraFEST assay, antigen-specific CD4+ clonotypes were identified by expansion after peptide-pool stimulation. Cultured cells yielded isolated CD4+ T cells after 10 days. In the vaccine recipients, nucleocapsid antibodies were negative and there was no prior SARS-CoV-2 infection. Peptides at approximately 9.6 ug/ml and IL-2 at about 9.3 IU/ml were added to fewer than 2.5 million PBMC per well. Remarks on this clone: Its antigen is as yet unknown.

Profiled with immunoSEQ multiplex PCR; TCRdb holds only in-frame clones, not every one. Of about 23,000 clones in the sample, around 72% are singletons; the top ten hold under 5.5%. This sequence was found in a human donor who received a COVID-19 vaccine. The chain recombines TRBV5-5 with TRBJ2-3, with 15 bases that match TRBD2. The sequences come from CD4+ T cells from PBMCs cultured with SARS-CoV-2 spike peptides, collected before COVID-19 vaccination. CDR3 nucleotide sequence: TGTGCCAGCAGCTTGAGGGGACTAGCGGGAGGTTGGCAGTATTTT. Amino acids: CASSLRGLAGGWQYF. The full variable domain, completed using reference TRBV5-5 and TRBJ2-3, is DAGVTQSPTHLIKTRGQQVTLRCSPISGHKSVSWYQQVLGQGPQFIFQYYEKEERGRGNFPDRFSARQFPNYSSELNVNALLLGDSALYLCASSLRGLAGGWQYFGPGTRLTVL.